The next 24 T cell receptor beta chains were all read from a single sample in a study of human T cells and chemical hapten exposure. TCRdb passed the RACE reads through MiXCR, listing each CDR3 protein once. The profile covers 25,000 to 35,000 distinct CDR3 sequences, with 6% to 7.5% appearing a single time and almost 10% taken by the ten largest. The time point here: healthy volunteer bleed at 2 weeks. The study extracted total RNA from unfractionated whole blood. Specimen: whole blood. The receptors were sampled from a human donor in good health. Some clones in this sample may be carry-over from other donors' samples.

This clonotype turned up a few times. The rearrangement joins TRBV20-1 to TRBJ1-1, with a tentative D call TRBD1 (5 bases). V was pared by 5 bases and J by 0 bases, with 10 bases between. The CDR3 is 13 residues long. CDR1 is DFQATT, CDR2 SNEGSKA, per germline (reference sequence). The DNA for the CDR3 is TGCAGTGCTGGGGGAAAGATGAACACTGAAGCTTTCTTT. Its protein product is CSAGGKMNTEAFF.

V is TRBV6-1 and J is TRBJ2-5; 7 bases match TRBD1. Trimming at V came to 5 bases and at J to 1 base, leaving 4 bases not matched to a gene. This CDR3 has 14 amino acids. Looked up from germline, CDR1 is MNHNS and CDR2 is SASEGT. This chain's CDR3 is CASSPWDSQETQYF. The CDR3 DNA reads as TGTGCCAGCAGTCCCTGGGACAGCCAAGAGACCCAGTACTTC.

The chain uses TRBV15 and TRBJ2-3, with D unclear. Germline V CDR1 and CDR2: LNHNV, YYDKDF (reference sequence). This CDR3 is built from 13 residues. The V and J ends lost 4 bases and 5 bases respectively, with 10 bases between them. CDR3 in amino acids: CATSTDPGDTQYF. The DNA for the CDR3 is TGTGCCACCAGCACAGACCCCGGAGATACGCAGTATTTT.

In the case of this clonotype: A much larger clone differs from this one at a single base, so this may be a read error. The gene calls are TRBV18 and TRBJ1-4; D unresolved. The V and J ends lost 1 base and 5 bases respectively, with 11 bases between them. Per the germline V gene, CDR1 is KGHSH and CDR2 is LQKENI. The CDR3 contains 15 residues. CDR3 nucleotide sequence: TGTGCCAGCTCACCACTTCCGTGCACGAATGAAAAACTGTTTTTT. Protein: CASSPLPCTNEKLFF. The full variable domain, rest sourced from reference TRBV18 and TRBJ1-4, is NAGVMQNPRHLVRRRGQEARLRCSPMKGHSHVYWYRQLPEEGLKFMVYLQKENIIDESGMPKERFSAEFPKEGPSILRIQQVVRGDSAAYFCASSPLPCTNEKLFFGSGTQLSVL.

CDR3 coding DNA: TGTGCCAGCAGTAATGGCAGGGCTTGGGAGCCCCAGCATTTT. Protein: CASSNGRAWEPQHF. This chain connects TRBV12-3 or TRBV12-4 to TRBJ1-5, with D perhaps TRBD1 (5 bases). This CDR3 has 14 residues. The V and J ends lost 5 bases and 8 bases respectively, with 16 bases between them.

With regard to this clonotype: One end of the junction does not line up with germline, which may come from a read error. The rearrangement links TRBV6-5 to TRBJ2-6; D gene ambiguous. This CDR3 is 15 amino acids long. CDR1 and CDR2 (germline): MNHEY, SVGAGI. The CDR3 sequence is CASRYSSSGANVLTF. DNA for the CDR3: TGTGCCAGCAGATACTCCAGCTCTGGGGCCAACGTCCTGACTTTC.

This rearrangement joins TRBV9 to TRBJ2-6; TRBD2 matches at 10 bases. Looked up from germline, CDR1 is SGDLS and CDR2 is YYNGEE. This CDR3 region has 18 residues. Trimming took 2 bases from V and 0 from J; bases not matched to a gene: 5. In DNA, the CDR3 is TGTGCCAGCAGCGTCACAGCGGGAGGGCCCTCTGGGGCCAACGTCCTGACTTTC. Protein sequence: CASSVTAGGPSGANVLTF.

Concerning this clonotype itself: At one end the junction does not follow the germline gene, possibly because of a read error. V gene TRBV19 combines with J gene TRBJ1-2; the match to TRBD1 covers 10 bases. CDR1 is LNHDA and CDR2 is SQIVND in the germline V gene (reference sequence). The CDR3 runs to 15 residues. The CDR3 reads CASKFRRQGALGDTF. The CDR3 nucleotides are TGTGCCAGTAAATTCAGGCGACAGGGGGCTCTTGGCGACACCTTC.

This clonotype was seen many times. V gene TRBV6-1 combines with J gene TRBJ1-2; D is unresolved. Trimming took 8 bases from V and 7 from J, leaving 17 bases between them. The germline gives CDR1 MNHNS, CDR2 SASEGT. The CDR3 sequence is 13 residues long. The DNA for the CDR3 is TGTGCCAGCCTACTGACATCGTCTGTTGGCTACACCTTC. Amino acids: CASLLTSSVGYTF.

V and J are TRBV27 and TRBJ2-3; D is unclear. This CDR3 has 13 residues. Germline V gene data show CDR1 as MNHEY and CDR2 as SMNVEV (reference sequence). Trimming left V 5 bases short and J 4 bases short, with 10 bases between. DNA of the CDR3: TGTGCCAGCAGTCCCTCCACATCAGATACGCAGTATTTT. This encodes CASSPSTSDTQYF.

This clonotype has ten or more counts. CDR3 nucleotides: TGTGCCAGCAGTTCCCCTACGGGAGGGCCAAGCGGGGAGCTGTTTTTT. Amino acid sequence: CASSSPTGGPSGELFF. V usage is TRBV28 and J usage is TRBJ2-2, with 8 bases lining up with TRBD2. Losses at the gene ends were 4 bases for V and 7 bases for J; bases not matched to a gene: 11. The CDR3 extends over 16 amino acids. The germline CDR1 and CDR2 sequences are MDHEN and SYDVKM.

The chain carries TRBV14 and TRBJ1-1; D gene ambiguous. The CDR3 extends over 13 amino acids. Between the trimmed V and J ends, which lost 3 bases and 3 bases, there was a span of 8 bases. Germline CDR1 reads SGHDN; CDR2 reads FVKESK. DNA of the CDR3: TGTGCCAGCAGCCAGGTCACAGACACTGAAGCTTTCTTT. Its translation: CASSQVTDTEAFF.

Many counts were recorded for this clonotype. The rearrangement uses TRBV10-3 and TRBJ2-7; D gene uncertain. The CDR3 is 13 residues long. CDR1 ENHRY and CDR2 SYGVKD come from the germline V gene. Trimming left V 0 bases short and J 2 bases short, with 5 bases between. The CDR3: CAISESNPYEQYF. CDR3 nucleotide sequence: TGTGCCATCAGTGAGTCGAACCCCTACGAGCAGTACTTC.

J is TRBJ1-6 and V is TRBV12-3 or TRBV12-4; 7 positions agree with TRBD1. Germline trimming cut 5 bases from V and 3 bases from J; bases unmatched to any gene: 4. The CDR3 is made up of 15 amino acids. The CDR3 region is CASSRRDSYNSPLHF. The CDR3 nucleotides are TGTGCCAGCAGTCGCCGGGACAGCTATAATTCACCCCTCCACTTT.

This clonotype was observed at least ten times. The CDR3 nucleotides are TGCGCCAGCAGCTCGGACAGGGGGCGATACGAGCAGTACTTC. Translated: CASSSDRGRYEQYF. V gene TRBV5-1 combines with J gene TRBJ2-7, with 11 bases fitting TRBD1. The V gene end was trimmed by 3 bases and the J gene end by 4 bases; junction bases not matched to a gene: 3. Germline CDR1 and CDR2: SGHRS and YFSETQ. The CDR3 is 14 residues long.

As DNA, the CDR3 is TGTGCCACCCAAACTAGCGGGGTAATAAATGAGCAGTTCTTC. Translated, it gives CATQTSGVINEQFF. The chain carries TRBV12-3 or TRBV12-4 and TRBJ2-1, with 10 bases matching TRBD2. With V trimmed by 10 bases and J by 7 bases, 10 bases remained unmatched. There are 14 residues in the CDR3.

With regard to this clonotype: Relative to the germline gene, one junction end is altered; a read error may explain this. The chain has TRBV6-5 and TRBJ2-2; TRBD1 aligns across 8 bases. CDR3 length: 13 amino acids. Germline lookup yields CDR1 MNHEY and CDR2 SVGAGI. The CDR3 here is CAGSDRGTGELFF. CDR3 in DNA: TGTGCCGGCAGTGACAGGGGCACCGGGGAGCTGTTTTTT.

The J gene is TRBJ1-1, the V gene TRBV3-1, with D perhaps matching TRBD1 (6 bases). From germline, CDR1 is LGHDT and CDR2 YNNKEL (reference sequence). CDR3 size: 14 residues. Trimming stripped 3 bases from V and 6 bases from J, with 14 bases between. CDR3 protein: CASSQLGGLPEAFF. The CDR3 DNA is TGTGCCAGCAGCCAGCTCGGGGGGCTCCCTGAAGCTTTCTTT.

This clonotype was seen repeatedly, ten times or more. This chain uses TRBV11-2 with TRBJ2-5; D is undetermined. Germline V gene data show CDR1 as SGHAT and CDR2 as FQNNGV. The CDR3 is made up of 13 amino acids. V was clipped by 5 bases and J by 1 base, with 8 bases between them. The CDR3: CASSPDGQETQYF. The CDR3 coding sequence is TGTGCCAGCAGCCCCGACGGCCAAGAGACCCAGTACTTC.

The chain uses TRBV12-3 or TRBV12-4 and TRBJ2-7; weak D call: TRBD1 (6 bases). This CDR3 comprises 16 residues. V dropped 6 bases and J dropped 6 bases, with 24 bases sitting between them. The CDR3 spells CASSLSTGQPLSEQYF. Here the CDR3 DNA reads TGTGCCAGCAGCTTATCTACAGGGCAACCCCTCTCCGAGCAGTACTTC.

In this sample, this clonotype turned up many times. This chain uses TRBV12-3 or TRBV12-4 with TRBJ1-3, with a tentative D call TRBD1 (5 bases). Trimming cost V 9 bases and J 0 bases, with 12 bases left between them. This CDR3 comprises 14 residues. The CDR3 sequence: CASGEGNSGNTIYF. The DNA for the CDR3 is TGTGCCAGTGGGGAGGGGAACTCTGGAAACACCATATATTTT.

This clonotype was observed a handful of times. The genes are TRBV6-5 and TRBJ2-1; 7 bases align to TRBD1. CDR3 length: 17 amino acids. From germline, CDR1 is MNHEY and CDR2 SVGAGI. V gave up 5 bases and J gave up 0 bases; unmatched junction bases: 10. The CDR3 here is CASSPEGTVFSYNEQFF. The CDR3, as DNA: TGTGCCAGCAGTCCTGAGGGGACAGTATTCTCCTACAATGAGCAGTTCTTC.

This clonotype was found many times. The chain is built from TRBV7-8 and TRBJ2-6; D is uncertain. The V gene's germline CDR1 is SGHVS and CDR2 FQNEAQ. V was cut by 10 bases and J by 1 base, with 11 bases left in between. The length of the CDR3 is 14 residues. The CDR3 here is CAIPSGSGANVLTF. CDR3 sequence (DNA): TGTGCCATCCCGTCAGGTTCTGGGGCCAACGTCCTGACTTTC.

This clonotype was counted ten times or more. V and J are TRBV5-1 and TRBJ2-3; D is undetermined. V lost 0 bases and J lost 6, with 8 bases in between. The CDR3 length is 13 residues. Germline V gene lookup returns CDR1 SGHRS and CDR2 YFSETQ. The CDR3 region is CASSLEGSDTQYF. DNA of the CDR3: TGCGCCAGCAGCTTGGAAGGGTCCGATACGCAGTATTTT.